The T cell receptor beta chain described here comes from a study of cytomegalovirus exposure and HLA in healthy donors. General observations from the study: The study assumed roughly uniform donor sequencing depth for presence/absence analyses.

A word on this clone: Antigen: not known.

The PCR ran on 60 Vbeta and 13 Jbeta primers. This table comes from immunoSEQ multiplex PCR, and its TCRdb copy is limited to in-frame clones, with some not included. The data show more than 90,000 clones, roughly 73% seen once. V lost 7 bases and J 8 bases, leaving 23 bases between the germline ends. CDR3 length equals 14 residues. Germline CDR1 SQVTM, CDR2 ANQGSEA. The specimen was PBMCs. This TCR came from a woman aged 25 to 45 in good health and CMV-seronegative. This chain connects TRBV29-1 to TRBJ1-1; D gene unclear. The CDR3 DNA reads as TGCAGCGCCGCGGCCGCGTCCCATGGTGGAGAAGCTTTCTTT. This sequence encodes CSAAAASHGGEAFF.